The 15 T cell receptor beta chains below come from one sample, sequenced in a study of CD8 T cells in Susac syndrome (dated by TCRdb to between 2018 and 2021). Library preparation was by the immunoSEQ multiplex PCR assay. RNA was extracted with the RNeasy kit and roughly 0.5 to 1 ug was reverse transcribed using random hexamers. Clones were called with MiXCR by TCRdb after fastp trimmed the public reads at Q25, and only in-frame beta chains were retained. For every CDR3 protein sequence, its rows merge into one entry that carries the most common genes and DNA. The sample contains over 150,000 distinct CDR3 sequences, 80% to 95% of them found a single time. The ten largest clones take up under 0.095% of the sample. Sequencing was carried out using CD4+ T cells from PBMCs. Every receptor here comes from a human donor with multiple sclerosis.

The genes are TRBV7-2 and TRBJ2-1; 9 positions match TRBD2. Germline loops: CDR1 SGHTA, CDR2 FQGNSA. This CDR3 comprises 15 residues. Trimming cost V 1 base and J 9 bases; bases outside gene matches: 7. As DNA, the CDR3 is TGTGCCAGCAGCTTAGTATCTAGCGGGATAGGTGAGCAGTTCTTC. Protein sequence: CASSLVSSGIGEQFF.

This clonotype is a singleton in its sample. This chain joins TRBV12-3 or TRBV12-4 and TRBJ2-2; D may be TRBD2 (6 bases). V gave up 2 bases and J gave up 1 base, with 11 bases separating them. The CDR3 is made up of 16 amino acids. The CDR3 spells CASSLFLAKNTGELFF. The CDR3, as DNA: TGTGCCAGCAGTTTATTCCTAGCGAAGAACACCGGGGAGCTGTTTTTT.

V usage is TRBV28 and J usage is TRBJ2-7; D could derive from TRBD1 or TRBD2 (7 bases each). V was clipped by 4 bases and J by 5 bases, with 18 bases between them. CDR3 length: 15 amino acids. Germline CDR1 is MDHEN and CDR2 is SYDVKM. CDR3 region: CASSSPGQGGDEQYF. DNA for the CDR3: TGTGCCAGCAGTTCCCCTGGGCAGGGGGGGGACGAGCAGTACTTC.

The V and J genes are TRBV10-3 and TRBJ1-1; D unresolved. Trimming stripped 6 bases from V and 3 bases from J, with 11 bases between. This CDR3 is 13 amino acids long. Per germline, CDR1 ENHRY and CDR2 SYGVKD. CDR3 in amino acids: CAIRLMEDTEAFF. The CDR3 bases are TGTGCCATCAGGCTTATGGAGGACACTGAAGCTTTCTTT.

This chain links TRBV6-2 or TRBV6-3 with TRBJ2-6; no definite D call. Germline V gene data show CDR1 as MNHEY and CDR2 as SVGEGT. There are 16 residues in the CDR3. The germline V and J ends were trimmed by 3 bases and 1 base, with 10 bases remaining between them. The CDR3 sequence is CASSYASSSGANVLTF. In DNA, the CDR3 is TGTGCCAGCAGTTATGCCAGCAGTTCTGGGGCCAACGTCCTGACTTTC.

In this sample, this clonotype turned up once. V is TRBV2 and J is TRBJ2-3; 8 bases fit TRBD2. The V and J ends lost 4 bases and 4 bases, in that order; junction bases with no gene match: 7. There are 15 residues in the CDR3. Germline-derived CDR1 and CDR2 are SNHLY and FYNNEI. CDR3 sequence reads: CASSVPAGGPDTQYF. The DNA for the CDR3 is TGTGCCAGCAGTGTCCCTGCGGGGGGCCCAGATACGCAGTATTTT.

This clonotype was seen only a few times. The CDR3 coding sequence is TGTGCCAGCAGTTTATCCCGCGGAGATACGCAGTATTTT. Translated: CASSLSRGDTQYF. The chain links TRBV27 to TRBJ2-3; no reliable D call. The V and J ends lost 0 bases and 5 bases respectively, with 6 bases between them. Germline lookup yields CDR1 MNHEY and CDR2 SMNVEV (reference sequence). This CDR3 comprises 13 residues.

V gene TRBV28 combines with J gene TRBJ2-7; tentative D call: TRBD1 (5 bases). The CDR3 sequence is 16 residues long. Trimming removed 3 bases at V and 9 bases at J, with 24 bases between. In germline, CDR1 is MDHEN, CDR2 SYDVKM. CDR3: CASSFLGQGPINGQYF. The CDR3, as DNA: TGTGCCAGCAGTTTTCTCGGCCAGGGCCCTATCAACGGGCAGTACTTC. Complete variable domain (other parts from reference TRBV28 and TRBJ2-7): DVKVTQSSRYLVKRTGEKVFLECVQDMDHENMFWYRQDPGLGLRLIYFSYDVKMKEKGDIPEGYSVSREKKERFSLILESASTNQTSMYLCASSFLGQGPINGQYFGPGTRLTVT.

The genes are TRBV5-4 and TRBJ2-7; 8 positions agree with TRBD1. The CDR3 is 14 amino acids. Germline V gene data show CDR1 as SGHNT and CDR2 as YYREEE (reference sequence). With 3 bases clipped from V and 8 bases from J, the junction kept 10 bases outside the gene matches. For the CDR3, the DNA is TGTGCCAGCAGCTCGCCGGGACAGGCATTACAGCAGTACTTC. Amino acid sequence: CASSSPGQALQQYF.

This clonotype showed up just a few times. The genes are TRBV5-1 and TRBJ2-7, with D possibly TRBD2 on 7 matching bases. The CDR3 is 14 residues long. Trimming removed 3 bases at V and 5 bases at J, with 15 bases between. CDR1 SGHRS and CDR2 YFSETQ come from the germline V gene. CDR3 amino acids: CASSWGGGNDEQYF. Here the CDR3 DNA reads TGCGCCAGCAGCTGGGGAGGGGGAAATGACGAGCAGTACTTC. The complete variable domain, with remaining parts taken from reference TRBV5-1 and TRBJ2-7, reads KAGVTQTPRYLIKTRGQQVTLSCSPISGHRSVSWYQQTPGQGLQFLFEYFSETQRNKGNFPGRFSGRQFSNSRSEMNVSTLELGDSALYLCASSWGGGNDEQYFGPGTRLTVT.

About this clonotype itself: Mismatch with germline at one junction end may stem from a read error. This rearrangement joins TRBV6-5 to TRBJ1-1; D is uncertain. CDR1 is MNHEY and CDR2 is SVGAGI in the germline V gene. The CDR3 contains 11 residues. This CDR3 reads CASRTNREVTF. CDR3 bases: TGTGCCAGCAGGACGAACAGAGAGGTAACTTTT.

The gene calls are TRBV18 and TRBJ2-5, with a possible D match to TRBD1 (5 bases). The CDR3 loop spans 14 amino acids. With 6 bases removed from V and 3 bases from J, the gap between germline ends came to 14 bases. In germline, CDR1 is KGHSH, CDR2 LQKENI. The CDR3 bases are TGTGCCAGCTCCCTCACGCCAGGGAAAGAGACCCAGTACTTC. Amino acids: CASSLTPGKETQYF.

The chain links TRBV7-3 to TRBJ2-1; 7 bases are shared with TRBD2. Germline lookup yields CDR1 SGHTA and CDR2 FQGTGA. The CDR3 spans 12 residues. The trim removed 5 bases at V and 11 bases at J, leaving 6 bases unmatched. CDR3 residues: CASSPSGGQQFF. CDR3 nucleotide sequence: TGTGCCAGCAGCCCCTCGGGAGGCCAGCAGTTCTTC.

V is TRBV28 and J is TRBJ1-6, with D possibly being TRBD1 (6 bases). Germline V gene lookup returns CDR1 MDHEN and CDR2 SYDVKM. The CDR3 extends over 13 amino acids. Trimming removed 7 bases at V and 7 bases at J, with 11 bases between. This CDR3 reads CASTIRGNSPLHF. The CDR3 nucleotides read TGTGCCAGCACCATAAGGGGGAATTCACCCCTCCACTTT. The variable domain in full, completed from reference TRBV28 and TRBJ1-6, reads DVKVTQSSRYLVKRTGEKVFLECVQDMDHENMFWYRQDPGLGLRLIYFSYDVKMKEKGDIPEGYSVSREKKERFSLILESASTNQTSMYLCASTIRGNSPLHFGNGTRLTVT.

The chain couples TRBV30 to TRBJ2-5; D perhaps matches TRBD2 (7 bases). The germline V and J ends were trimmed by 2 bases and 3 bases, with 16 bases remaining between them. The CDR3 covers 15 residues. Germline V CDR1 and CDR2: GTSNPN, SVGIG (reference sequence). Here the CDR3 reads CAWSPPGGGEETQYF. For the CDR3, the DNA is TGTGCCTGGAGTCCTCCGGGGGGCGGCGAAGAGACCCAGTACTTC. The complete variable domain, with remaining parts taken from reference TRBV30 and TRBJ2-5, reads SQTIHQWPATLVQPVGSPLSLECTVEGTSNPNLYWYRQAAGRGLQLLFYSVGIGQISSEVPQNLSASRPQDRQFILSSKKLLLSDSGFYLCAWSPPGGGEETQYFGPGTRLLVL.